This T cell receptor beta chain was observed in a study of blood T cell repertoires in COVID-19. The CDR3 runs 14 residues. Germline CDR1 and CDR2: SGHTA and FQGNSA. V was trimmed by 5 bases and J by 2 bases, leaving 12 bases between them. Using immunoSEQ multiplex PCR, the repertoire was profiled, and TCRdb retains in-frame clones only, with some absent. The sample includes some 80,000 clones, roughly 80% seen only once; the top ten take about 12%. This chain connects TRBV7-2 to TRBJ1-1; D unresolved. This sequence was found in a woman in her 40s with active or convalescent COVID-19. Input material: peripheral blood. CDR3 sequence reads: CASSTLRVNTEAFF. The CDR3 coding sequence is TGTGCCAGCAGCACTCTGCGGGTCAACACTGAAGCTTTCTTT.